Each of the 3 T cell receptor beta chains below was sequenced from the same sample in a study of T cells in Graves' hyperthyroidism and ophthalmopathy (dated by TCRdb to 2018 to 2020). Libraries came from multiplex PCR. TCRdb names Illumina HiSeq 2000 as the instrument used. The TCR beta CDR3 regions were amplified from RNA transcripts. The TCR CDR3 was subjected to a first round of RT-PCR using the HTBI primer set and the Qiagen OneStep RT-PCR kit. The public sequencing data were trimmed at Q25 with fastp and processed into clonotypes with MiXCR by TCRdb, which kept only in-frame beta chains. Entries that share a CDR3 protein sequence are merged under the most common genes and DNA. Across this sample there are around 600,000 distinct CDR3 sequences, with 14% seen only once. Of the sample, approximately 6.4% falls within the top ten clones. The sample consisted of blood. The receptors come from a woman between 18 and 30 years old with Graves' ophthalmopathy.

This clonotype was counted many times. The rearrangement joins TRBV20-1 to TRBJ2-7; tentative D call: TRBD2 (6 bases). The CDR3 consists of 14 residues. Germline V gene sequence: CDR1 DFQATT, CDR2 SNEGSKA (reference sequence). Trimming cost V 0 bases and J 4 bases, with 13 bases left between them. The CDR3 loop is CSARERDSSYEQYF. The DNA of the CDR3 is TGCAGTGCTAGAGAGCGGGACTCCTCTTACGAGCAGTACTTC.

This clonotype has ten or more counts. In nucleotides, the CDR3 is TGTGCCAGCAGTTTAGGTTCCACTGAAGCTTTCTTT. This sequence encodes CASSLGSTEAFF. V is TRBV28 and J is TRBJ1-1; no firm D call. V lost 2 bases and J 4 bases, leaving 5 bases between the germline ends. The CDR3 spans 12 residues. Germline V gene lookup returns CDR1 MDHEN and CDR2 SYDVKM.

This clonotype has a count of ten or more. V and J are TRBV7-7 and TRBJ2-5, with a possible D match to TRBD2 (5 bases). Germline-derived CDR1 and CDR2 are SSHAT and FNYEAQ (reference sequence). The CDR3 has 11 amino acids. For the CDR3, the DNA is TGTGCTAGCGCAAACCAAGAGACCCAGTACTTC. Its protein product is CASANQETQYF.